The T cell receptor (beta chain) described here comes from a study of blood T cell repertoires in COVID-19. Study-level information: Whether acute or convalescent, the COVID-19 samples came from the United States, Italy and Spain. T cells, B-cell-depleted T cells, or PBMCs supplied cDNA or gDNA.

This clone was seen a handful of times. Method: immunoSEQ multiplex PCR; TCRdb's copy keeps in-frame clones and lacks some. The sample lists about 38,000 clones, approximately 80% occurring once. V was cut by 8 bases and J by 7 bases, with 21 bases left in between. Germline V CDR1 and CDR2: SNHLY, FYNNEI. The CDR3 loop spans 15 amino acids. This TCR came from a man aged 55 to 70 with COVID-19, enrolled during active disease. The sample was peripheral blood. The chain carries TRBV2 and TRBJ2-1, with a possible D match to TRBD1 (7 bases). The CDR3 DNA sequence: TGTGCCAGCCTCCCGACAGGGCCCGGGGGAAATGAGCAGTTCTTC. It translates to CASLPTGPGGNEQFF.